This is a list of T cell receptor beta chains from one sample in a study of T-cell memory formation after mild COVID-19. TCRdb independently ran MiXCR on the 5' RACE reads; one entry per CDR3 protein. This sample has around 300,000 distinct CDR3 sequences; approximately 13% occur once, and the top ten carry about 20%. Sequencing input: PBMCs or a T cell subset sorted from them (not recorded which). These receptors came from a young man who had mild COVID-19 (a few samples of this study predate the infection). Cell type and time point are not known. CDR3s include the opening cysteine and the closing phenylalanine or tryptophan. D genes are given only for firm matches. Only part of the rows carry a size: once, few, many, or a class if the clone is expanded.

d_call clone_size j_call v_call cdr3_nt cdr3_aa
NA NA TRBJ2-4 TRBV2 TGTGCCAGCAGCGAGGAAAACATTCAGTACTTC CASSEENIQYF
TRBD2 NA TRBJ2-1 TRBV3-1 TGTGCCAGCAGCCAAGAAGGGGAACTAGCGCAGTACAATGAGCAGTTCTTC CASSQEGELAQYNEQFF
NA NA TRBJ2-1 TRBV19 TGTGCCAGTAGTATCCCCAGGGTCGCCTACAATGAGCAGTTCTTC CASSIPRVAYNEQFF
TRBD1 few TRBJ2-3 TRBV7-9 TGTGCCAGCAGCTCACACAGAACCCGGGACAGAGGAGATACGCAGTATTTT CASSSHRTRDRGDTQYF
TRBD2 NA TRBJ2-3 TRBV6-2/TRBV6-3 TGTGCCAGCAGTTACCGGCGGGGGAGCACAGATACGCAGTATTTT CASSYRRGSTDTQYF
NA many TRBJ2-1 TRBV5-1 TGCGCCAGCAGCTTGGTACAGGGTAAAAATGAGCAGTTCTTC CASSLVQGKNEQFF
NA many TRBJ2-1 TRBV20-1 TGCAGTGCTACGGTGGCTCGGCAGGGAACTTTATCTCAGCAGTTCTTC CSATVARQGTLSQQFF
NA NA TRBJ1-5 TRBV6-1 TGTGCCAGCATCCGGGACAAAAATCAGCCCCAGCATTTT CASIRDKNQPQHF
NA NA TRBJ2-7 TRBV4-3 TGCGCCAGCAGCCAAGATCCCCGTCAGTCCTACGAGCAGTACTTC CASSQDPRQSYEQYF
NA NA TRBJ2-6 TRBV12-3/TRBV12-4 TGTGCCAGCAGCCCAGGGGTAATCGGCTCTGGGGCCAACGTCCTGACTTTC CASSPGVIGSGANVLTF
NA NA TRBJ1-2 TRBV5-6 TGTGCCAGCAGCCTACAACAGGGAAACTATGGCTACACCTTC CASSLQQGNYGYTF
NA NA TRBJ1-5 TRBV29-1 TGCAGCGTAGCACCACAGCCGAATCAGCCCCAGCATTTT CSVAPQPNQPQHF
NA few TRBJ2-3 TRBV11-2 TGTGCCAGCAGCTTCGGCATAGATACGCAGTATTTT CASSFGIDTQYF
TRBD1 NA TRBJ2-1 TRBV2 TGTGCCAGCAGTGATGGGACAGGGTCCTACAATGAGCAGTTCTTC CASSDGTGSYNEQFF
NA NA TRBJ2-3 TRBV25-1 TGTGCCAGCAGTGCCGACAACACAGATACGCAGTATTTT CASSADNTDTQYF
NA NA TRBJ1-5 TRBV7-3 TGTGCCAGCAGCTTAACGGGGGGGCACAATCAGCCCCAGCATTTT CASSLTGGHNQPQHF
NA NA TRBJ2-4 TRBV28 TGTGCCAGCAGTTTTGGGCTAGAAAACATTCAGTACTTC CASSFGLENIQYF
TRBD2 NA TRBJ2-3 TRBV7-9 TGTGCCAGCAGGTTTGGCAGCGGGGGGCCAGATACGCAGTATTTT CASRFGSGGPDTQYF
NA NA TRBJ2-2 TRBV4-3 TGCGCCAGCAGCCAAGGGACTACAGGGACGGCCGGGGAGCTGTTTTTT CASSQGTTGTAGELFF
NA NA TRBJ1-5 TRBV15 TGTGCCACCAGCAGAGGGGGTTTTCAGCCCCAGCATTTT CATSRGGFQPQHF